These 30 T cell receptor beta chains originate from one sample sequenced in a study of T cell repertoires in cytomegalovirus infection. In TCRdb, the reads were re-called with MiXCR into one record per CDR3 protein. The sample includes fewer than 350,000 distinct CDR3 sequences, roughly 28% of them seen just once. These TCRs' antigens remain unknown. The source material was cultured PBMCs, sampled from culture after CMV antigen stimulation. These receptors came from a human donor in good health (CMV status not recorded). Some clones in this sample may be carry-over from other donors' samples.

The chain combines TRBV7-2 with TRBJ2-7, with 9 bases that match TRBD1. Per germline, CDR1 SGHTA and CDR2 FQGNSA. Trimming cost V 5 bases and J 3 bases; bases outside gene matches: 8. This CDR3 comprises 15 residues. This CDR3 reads CASSTRTGANYEQYV. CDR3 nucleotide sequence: TGTGCCAGCAGCACGCGGACAGGGGCTAACTACGAGCAGTACGTC.

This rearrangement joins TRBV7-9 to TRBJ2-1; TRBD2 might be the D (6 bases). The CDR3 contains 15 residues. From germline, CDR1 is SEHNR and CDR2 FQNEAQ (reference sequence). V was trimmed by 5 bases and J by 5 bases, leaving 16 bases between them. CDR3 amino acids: CASSPRGTPNNEQFF. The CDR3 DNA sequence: TGTGCCAGCAGCCCTCGGGGGACTCCAAACAATGAGCAGTTCTTC. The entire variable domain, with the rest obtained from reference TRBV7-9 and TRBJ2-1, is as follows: DTGVSQNPRHKITKRGQNVTFRCDPISEHNRLYWYRQTLGQGPEFLTYFQNEAQLEKSRLLSDRFSAERPKGSFSTLEIQRTEQGDSAMYLCASSPRGTPNNEQFFGPGTRLTVL.

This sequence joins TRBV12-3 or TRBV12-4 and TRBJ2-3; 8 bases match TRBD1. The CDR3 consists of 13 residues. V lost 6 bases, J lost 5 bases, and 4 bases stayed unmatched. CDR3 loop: CASRGQGGDTQYF. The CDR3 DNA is TGTGCCAGCAGAGGACAGGGCGGAGATACGCAGTATTTT.

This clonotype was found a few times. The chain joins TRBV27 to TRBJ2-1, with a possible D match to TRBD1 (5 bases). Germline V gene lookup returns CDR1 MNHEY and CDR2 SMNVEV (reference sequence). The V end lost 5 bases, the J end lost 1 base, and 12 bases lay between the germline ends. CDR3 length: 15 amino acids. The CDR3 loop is CASSPHQGSYNEQFF. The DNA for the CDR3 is TGTGCCAGCAGTCCTCATCAGGGATCCTACAATGAGCAGTTCTTC.

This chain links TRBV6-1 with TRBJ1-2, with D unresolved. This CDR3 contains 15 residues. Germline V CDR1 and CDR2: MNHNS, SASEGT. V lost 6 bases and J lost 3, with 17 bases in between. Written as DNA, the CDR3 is TGTGCCAGCAGATTGGGAGTCCGGCAGGACTATGGCTACACCTTC. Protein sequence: CASRLGVRQDYGYTF.

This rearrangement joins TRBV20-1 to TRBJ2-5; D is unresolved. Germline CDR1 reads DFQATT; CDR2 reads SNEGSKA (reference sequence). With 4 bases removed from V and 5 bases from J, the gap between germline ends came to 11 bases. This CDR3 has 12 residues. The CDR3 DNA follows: TGCAGTGCTATGGACCCTCCTGAGACCCAGTACTTC. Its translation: CSAMDPPETQYF.

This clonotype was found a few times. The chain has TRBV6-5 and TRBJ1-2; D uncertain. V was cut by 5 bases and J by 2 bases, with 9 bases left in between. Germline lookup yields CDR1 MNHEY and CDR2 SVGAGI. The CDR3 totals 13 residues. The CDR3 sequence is CASSEWENYGYTF. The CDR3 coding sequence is TGTGCCAGCAGTGAATGGGAGAACTATGGCTACACCTTC.

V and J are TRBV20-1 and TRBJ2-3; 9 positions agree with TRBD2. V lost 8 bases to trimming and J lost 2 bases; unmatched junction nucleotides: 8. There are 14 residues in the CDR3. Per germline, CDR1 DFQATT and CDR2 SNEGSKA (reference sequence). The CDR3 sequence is CSSHGLANTDTQYF. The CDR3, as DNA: TGCAGTTCCCATGGACTAGCGAACACAGATACGCAGTATTTT.

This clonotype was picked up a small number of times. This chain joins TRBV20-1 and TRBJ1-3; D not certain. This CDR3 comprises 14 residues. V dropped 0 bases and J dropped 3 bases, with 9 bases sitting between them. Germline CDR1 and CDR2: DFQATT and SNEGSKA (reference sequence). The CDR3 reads CSARDAGLGNTIYF. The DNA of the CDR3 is TGCAGTGCTAGAGATGCGGGTCTTGGAAACACCATATATTTT.

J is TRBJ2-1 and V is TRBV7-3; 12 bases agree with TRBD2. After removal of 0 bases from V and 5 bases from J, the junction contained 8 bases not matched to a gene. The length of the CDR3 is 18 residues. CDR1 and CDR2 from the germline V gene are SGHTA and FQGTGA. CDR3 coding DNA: TGTGCCAGCAGCTTAACAAGTCTAGCGGGAGGGCCTAACAATGAGCAGTTCTTC. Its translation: CASSLTSLAGGPNNEQFF.

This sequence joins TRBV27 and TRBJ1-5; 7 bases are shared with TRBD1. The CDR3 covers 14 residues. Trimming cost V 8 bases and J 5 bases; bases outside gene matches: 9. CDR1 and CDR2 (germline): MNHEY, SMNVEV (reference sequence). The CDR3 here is CASGRQGPDQPQHF. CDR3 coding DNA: TGTGCCAGCGGTCGACAGGGCCCGGATCAGCCCCAGCATTTT.

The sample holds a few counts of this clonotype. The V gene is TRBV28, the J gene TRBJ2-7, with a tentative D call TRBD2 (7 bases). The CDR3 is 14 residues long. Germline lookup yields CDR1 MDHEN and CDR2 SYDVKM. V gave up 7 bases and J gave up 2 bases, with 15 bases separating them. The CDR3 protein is CASIMGGRAYEQYF. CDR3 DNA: TGTGCCAGCATCATGGGGGGGCGCGCCTACGAGCAGTACTTC.

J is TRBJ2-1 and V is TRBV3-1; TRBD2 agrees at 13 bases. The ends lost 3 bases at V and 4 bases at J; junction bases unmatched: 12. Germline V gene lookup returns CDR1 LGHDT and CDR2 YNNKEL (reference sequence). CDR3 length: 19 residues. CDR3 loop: CASSQERLTSGGIYNEQFF. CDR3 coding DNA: TGTGCCAGCAGCCAGGAAAGGCTGACTAGCGGGGGGATTTACAATGAGCAGTTCTTC.

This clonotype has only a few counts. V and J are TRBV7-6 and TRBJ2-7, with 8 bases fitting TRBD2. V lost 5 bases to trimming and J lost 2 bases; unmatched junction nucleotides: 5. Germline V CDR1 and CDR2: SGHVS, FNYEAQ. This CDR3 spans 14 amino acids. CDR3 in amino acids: CASSPGGKTYEQYF. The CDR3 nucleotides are TGTGCCAGCAGCCCGGGGGGGAAGACCTACGAGCAGTACTTC.

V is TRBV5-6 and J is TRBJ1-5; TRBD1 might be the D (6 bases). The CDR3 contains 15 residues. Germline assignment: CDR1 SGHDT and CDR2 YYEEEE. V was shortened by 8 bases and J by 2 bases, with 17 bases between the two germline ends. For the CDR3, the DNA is TGTGCCAGTTCCAGGGGCCGCCGTCGCAATCAGCCCCAGCATTTT. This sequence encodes CASSRGRRRNQPQHF.

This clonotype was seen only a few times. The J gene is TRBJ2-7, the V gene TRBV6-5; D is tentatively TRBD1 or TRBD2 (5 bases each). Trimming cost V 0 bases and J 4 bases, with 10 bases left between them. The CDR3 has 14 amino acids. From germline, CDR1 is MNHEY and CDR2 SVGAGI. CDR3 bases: TGTGCCAGCAGTTACTCGAAGAGGGGTTACGAGCAGTACTTC. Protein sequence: CASSYSKRGYEQYF.

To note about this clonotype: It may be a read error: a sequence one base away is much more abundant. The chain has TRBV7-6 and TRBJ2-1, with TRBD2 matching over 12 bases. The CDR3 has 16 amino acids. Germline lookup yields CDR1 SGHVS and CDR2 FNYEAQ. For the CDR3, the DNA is TGTGCCAGCAGCTTAACCGGACTAGCGGGATACAAAGAGCAGTTCTTC. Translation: CASSLTGLAGYKEQFF.

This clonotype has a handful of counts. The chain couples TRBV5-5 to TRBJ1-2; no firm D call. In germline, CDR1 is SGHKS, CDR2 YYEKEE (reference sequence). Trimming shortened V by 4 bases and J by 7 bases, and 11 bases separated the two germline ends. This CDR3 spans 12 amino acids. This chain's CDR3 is CASSQISPGYTF. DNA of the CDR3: TGTGCCAGCAGCCAAATCTCCCCTGGCTACACCTTC.

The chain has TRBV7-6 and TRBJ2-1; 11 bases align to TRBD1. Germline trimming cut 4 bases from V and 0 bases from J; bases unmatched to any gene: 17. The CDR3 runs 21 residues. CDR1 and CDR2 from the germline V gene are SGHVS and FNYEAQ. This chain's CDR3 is CASSSWMRTGGSPSSYNEQFF. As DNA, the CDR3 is TGTGCCAGCAGCTCCTGGATGCGGACAGGGGGCTCTCCGAGCTCCTACAATGAGCAGTTCTTC.

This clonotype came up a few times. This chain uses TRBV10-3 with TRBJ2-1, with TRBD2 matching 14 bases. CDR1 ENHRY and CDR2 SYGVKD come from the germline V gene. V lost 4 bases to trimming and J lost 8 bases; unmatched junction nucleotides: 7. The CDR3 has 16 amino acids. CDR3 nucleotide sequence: TGTGCCATCAGTGGGACGACTAGCGGGGGGGCCTATGAGCAGTTCTTC. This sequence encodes CAISGTTSGGAYEQFF.

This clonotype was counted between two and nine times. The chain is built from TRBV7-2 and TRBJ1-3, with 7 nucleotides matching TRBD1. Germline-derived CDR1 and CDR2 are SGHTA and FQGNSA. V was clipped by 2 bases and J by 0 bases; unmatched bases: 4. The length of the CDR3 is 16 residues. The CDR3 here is CASSLRQGLSGNTIYF. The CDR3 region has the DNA TGTGCCAGCAGCTTAAGACAGGGCCTCTCTGGAAACACCATATATTTT.

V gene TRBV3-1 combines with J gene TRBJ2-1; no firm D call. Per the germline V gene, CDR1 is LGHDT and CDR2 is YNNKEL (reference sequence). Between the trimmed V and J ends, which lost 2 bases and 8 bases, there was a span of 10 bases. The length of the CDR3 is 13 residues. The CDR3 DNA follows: TGTGCCAGCAGCCAATTGGCGTACCATGAGCAGTTCTTC. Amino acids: CASSQLAYHEQFF.

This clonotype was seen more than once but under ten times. As DNA, the CDR3 is TGCAGCGTTGCAGACCCTTATCTCGAGCAGTTCTTC. Its protein is CSVADPYLEQFF. The V call is TRBV29-1, the J call TRBJ2-1; no clear D. The length of the CDR3 is 12 residues. V was clipped by 4 bases and J by 10 bases, with 14 bases between them. CDR1 is SQVTM and CDR2 is ANQGSEA in the germline V gene.

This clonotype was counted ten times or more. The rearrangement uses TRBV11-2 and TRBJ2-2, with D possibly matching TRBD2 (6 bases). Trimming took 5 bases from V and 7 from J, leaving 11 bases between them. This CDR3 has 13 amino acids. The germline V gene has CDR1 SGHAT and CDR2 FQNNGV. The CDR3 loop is CASSPGTHGELFF. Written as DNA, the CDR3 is TGTGCCAGCAGCCCAGGGACTCACGGGGAGCTGTTTTTT. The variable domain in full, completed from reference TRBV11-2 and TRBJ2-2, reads EAGVAQSPRYKIIEKRQSVAFWCNPISGHATLYWYQQILGQGPKLLIQFQNNGVVDDSQLPKDRFSAERLKGVDSTLKIQPAKLEDSAVYLCASSPGTHGELFFGEGSRLTVL.

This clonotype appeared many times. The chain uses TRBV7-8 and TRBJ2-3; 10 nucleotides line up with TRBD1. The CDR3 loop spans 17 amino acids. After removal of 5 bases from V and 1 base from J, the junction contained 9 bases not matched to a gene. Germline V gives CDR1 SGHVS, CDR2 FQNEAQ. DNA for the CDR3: TGTGCCAGCAGCCCCTCTTTCGGGACAGGGGGCACAGATACGCAGTATTTT. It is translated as CASSPSFGTGGTDTQYF. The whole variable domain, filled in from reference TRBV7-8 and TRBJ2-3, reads GAGVSQSPRYKVAKRGQDVALRCDPISGHVSLFWYQQALGQGPEFLTYFQNEAQLDKSGLPSDRFFAERPEGSVSTLKIQRTQQEDSAVYLCASSPSFGTGGTDTQYFGPGTRLTVL.

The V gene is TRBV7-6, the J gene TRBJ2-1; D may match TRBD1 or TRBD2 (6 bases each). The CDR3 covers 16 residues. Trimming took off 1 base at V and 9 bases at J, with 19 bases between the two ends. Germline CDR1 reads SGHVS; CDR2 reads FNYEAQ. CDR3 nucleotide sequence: TGTGCCAGCAGCTTAGAAGGGGGGAATAGAATGGCTGAGCAGTTCTTC. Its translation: CASSLEGGNRMAEQFF. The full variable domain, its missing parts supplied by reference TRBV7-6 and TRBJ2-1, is GAGVSQSPRYKVTKRGQDVALRCDPISGHVSLYWYRQALGQGPEFLTYFNYEAQQDKSGLPNDRFSAERPEGSISTLTIQRTEQRDSAMYRCASSLEGGNRMAEQFFGPGTRLTVL.

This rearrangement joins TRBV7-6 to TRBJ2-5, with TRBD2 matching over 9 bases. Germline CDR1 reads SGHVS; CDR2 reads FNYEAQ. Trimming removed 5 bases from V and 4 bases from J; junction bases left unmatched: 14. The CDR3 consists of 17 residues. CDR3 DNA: TGTGCCAGCAGCCCCCGAGCCGGAGCGGGGGGCCCAGAGACCCAGTACTTC. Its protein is CASSPRAGAGGPETQYF.

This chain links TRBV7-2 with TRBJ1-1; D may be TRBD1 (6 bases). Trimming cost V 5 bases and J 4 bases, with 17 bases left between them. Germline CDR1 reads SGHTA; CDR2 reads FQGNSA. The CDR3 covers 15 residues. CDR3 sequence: CASSARGGISTEAFF. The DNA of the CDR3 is TGTGCCAGCAGCGCCAGGGGAGGGATTAGCACTGAAGCTTTCTTT.

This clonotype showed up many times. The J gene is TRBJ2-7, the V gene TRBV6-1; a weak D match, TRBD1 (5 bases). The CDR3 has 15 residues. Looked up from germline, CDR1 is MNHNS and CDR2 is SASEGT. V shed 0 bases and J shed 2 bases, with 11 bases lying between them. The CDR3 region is CASSEAGGRAYEQYF. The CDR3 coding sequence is TGTGCCAGCAGTGAAGCAGGTGGCAGGGCCTACGAGCAGTACTTC.

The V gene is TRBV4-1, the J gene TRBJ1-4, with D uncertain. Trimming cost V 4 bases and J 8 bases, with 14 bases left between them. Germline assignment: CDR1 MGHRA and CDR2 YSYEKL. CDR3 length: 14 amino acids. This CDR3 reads CASSLVGIGEKLFF. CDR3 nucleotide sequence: TGCGCCAGCAGCCTGGTGGGGATAGGCGAAAAACTGTTTTTT.